A single sample is the source of the 27 T cell receptor beta chains below, sequenced in a study of blood T cell repertoires in COVID-19. Repertoires were generated with immunoSEQ multiplex PCR, while TCRdb's copy carries only in-frame clones and drops some. The repertoire holds some 330,000 clones, more than 70% seen once, with less than 2.5% in the top ten. Sequencing was carried out using PBMCs or T cells enriched from blood (not recorded which). The origin of the receptors is a middle-aged man in a cohort exposed to, infected with or recovered from COVID-19 (not recorded which).

The rearrangement joins TRBV14 to TRBJ2-5; D gene uncertain. V gave up 1 base and J gave up 6 bases, with 9 bases separating them. This CDR3 is built from 13 residues. Germline CDR1 is SGHDN and CDR2 is FVKESK. In DNA, the CDR3 is TGTGCCAGCAGCCAAGCTGGTAGAAAGACCCAGTACTTC. It specifies CASSQAGRKTQYF.

Only a few counts were recorded for this clone. The genes are TRBV19 and TRBJ2-1; D not certain. V lost 1 base and J lost 11, with 9 bases in between. The germline gives CDR1 LNHDA, CDR2 SQIVND (reference sequence). The CDR3 extends over 12 amino acids. CDR3 region: CASSIVQSQQFF. The CDR3 DNA follows: TGTGCCAGTAGTATAGTACAGTCCCAGCAGTTCTTC.

This chain uses TRBV10-2 with TRBJ1-6; 7 nucleotides align to TRBD1. The CDR3 sequence is 13 residues long. Looked up from germline, CDR1 is WSHSY and CDR2 is SAAADI. After removal of 10 bases from V and 6 bases from J, the junction contained 6 bases not matched to a gene. CDR3 DNA sequence: TGCGCCACCTCCGACAGGGCTAATTCACCCCTCCACTTT. Residues: CATSDRANSPLHF.

The CDR3 is CASSVGTGGPLVEQFF. The CDR3 nucleotides are TGTGCCAGCAGCGTAGGAACGGGAGGGCCGTTAGTTGAGCAGTTCTTC. This chain links TRBV9 with TRBJ2-1; 8 positions match TRBD2. CDR3 length equals 16 residues. The trim removed 0 bases at V and 9 bases at J, leaving 11 bases unmatched. Germline V CDR1 and CDR2: SGDLS, YYNGEE.

This chain uses TRBV7-9 with TRBJ1-5; TRBD1 matches at 8 bases. The CDR3 loop spans 15 amino acids. Germline V CDR1 and CDR2: SEHNR, FQNEAQ (reference sequence). V trimming: 4 bases; J trimming: 7 bases; junction bases outside the gene matches: 9. The CDR3 region is CASSSNPGGAQPQHF. DNA of the CDR3: TGTGCCAGCAGCTCGAACCCAGGGGGCGCGCAGCCCCAGCATTTT.

V is TRBV19 and J is TRBJ2-5; TRBD2 matches at 12 bases. Germline loops: CDR1 LNHDA, CDR2 SQIVND (reference sequence). The CDR3 consists of 14 residues. The V gene end was trimmed by 5 bases and the J gene end by 5 bases; junction bases not matched to a gene: 3. CDR3 region: CASSLGTSGETQYF. The CDR3 DNA reads as TGTGCCAGTAGTCTGGGGACTAGCGGGGAGACCCAGTACTTC.

V and J are TRBV2 and TRBJ1-5; 8 bases agree with TRBD1. Trimming removed 6 bases from V and 1 base from J; junction bases left unmatched: 5. Germline assignment: CDR1 SNHLY and CDR2 FYNNEI. The CDR3 extends over 15 amino acids. In DNA, the CDR3 is TGTGCCAGCAGAGACAGGGGTTTAAGCAATCAGCCCCAGCATTTT. As protein: CASRDRGLSNQPQHF. Supplemented by reference TRBV2 and TRBJ1-5, the full variable domain reads EPEVTQTPSHQVTQMGQEVILRCVPISNHLYFYWYRQILGQKVEFLVSFYNNEISEKSEIFDDQFSVERPDGSNFTLKIRSTKLEDSAMYFCASRDRGLSNQPQHFGDGTRLSIL.

In this sample, this clone turned up a few times. The chain is built from TRBV5-1 and TRBJ2-7; 8 nucleotides match TRBD2. The germline CDR1 and CDR2 sequences are SGHRS and YFSETQ. V was pared by 1 base and J by 4 bases, with 4 bases of the junction left unmatched. The CDR3 loop spans 14 amino acids. The CDR3 here is CASSLQGGGYEQYF. The CDR3 region has the DNA TGCGCCAGCAGCTTGCAAGGCGGGGGGTACGAGCAGTACTTC.

The chain joins TRBV15 to TRBJ2-4; perhaps TRBD1 as D (6 bases). The CDR3 spans 15 residues. Germline V lookup: CDR1 LNHNV, CDR2 YYDKDF (reference sequence). The V end was cut by 0 bases, the J end by 3 bases, with 9 bases between. The CDR3 DNA is TGTGCCACCAGCAGAGATCGGGACAACAAAAACATTCAGTACTTC. Protein product: CATSRDRDNKNIQYF.

The chain combines TRBV11-2 with TRBJ2-1; 12 positions match TRBD2. V lost 1 base to trimming and J lost 12 bases; unmatched junction nucleotides: 10. CDR1 is SGHAT and CDR2 is FQNNGV in the germline V gene. CDR3 length equals 16 residues. The CDR3 region has the DNA TGTGCCAGCAGCTTAGGTCGAAGACTAGCGGGAGTAAGGCAGTTCTTC. Its translation: CASSLGRRLAGVRQFF.

V gene TRBV10-3 combines with J gene TRBJ1-5; perhaps TRBD1 as D (5 bases). Germline lookup yields CDR1 ENHRY and CDR2 SYGVKD. V lost 6 bases, J lost 5 bases, and 14 bases lay in between. The CDR3 contains 14 residues. The CDR3 DNA sequence: TGTGCCATCAGAGGAACAGGATTGCATCAGCCCCAGCATTTT. As protein: CAIRGTGLHQPQHF.

The gene calls are TRBV7-6 and TRBJ2-1; 9 nucleotides agree with TRBD2. Germline V gene lookup returns CDR1 SGHVS and CDR2 FNYEAQ. Trimming removed 1 base from V and 2 bases from J; junction bases left unmatched: 12. This CDR3 is 19 amino acids long. The CDR3, as DNA: TGTGCCAGCAGCTTAGAATTTTCTGGCGGGAGGGCCCCCTACAATGAGCAGTTCTTC. Protein: CASSLEFSGGRAPYNEQFF.

The J gene is TRBJ2-5, the V gene TRBV7-8; TRBD2 agrees at 13 bases. Germline CDR1 SGHVS, CDR2 FQNEAQ. V was pared by 0 bases and J by 4 bases, with 11 bases of the junction left unmatched. The CDR3 consists of 19 residues. DNA of the CDR3: TGTGCCAGCAGCTTAGCGGGGGGACTAGCGGGAATTTTCCGAGAGACCCAGTACTTC. It specifies CASSLAGGLAGIFRETQYF.

The chain links TRBV28 to TRBJ2-7; D might be TRBD1 (5 bases). Trimming shortened V by 3 bases and J by 4 bases, and 7 bases separated the two germline ends. CDR3 length equals 12 residues. Per the germline V gene, CDR1 is MDHEN and CDR2 is SYDVKM. CDR3: CASSLTVYEQYF. In DNA form, the CDR3 reads TGTGCCAGCAGTTTGACAGTTTACGAGCAGTACTTC.

This sequence joins TRBV12-3 or TRBV12-4 and TRBJ1-2; 7 nucleotides agree with TRBD1. V was pared by 11 bases and J by 2 bases, with 8 bases of the junction left unmatched. CDR3 length: 13 amino acids. Written as DNA, the CDR3 is TGTGCCTTAGTACGGACAGGCAACTATGGCTACACCTTC. Translation: CALVRTGNYGYTF.

This clone was recorded only once. The chain links TRBV5-1 to TRBJ2-7, with 11 bases aligning to TRBD2. Trimming at V came to 4 bases and at J to 5 bases, leaving 5 bases not matched to a gene. Looked up from germline, CDR1 is SGHRS and CDR2 is YFSETQ. CDR3 length equals 14 residues. CDR3 in DNA: TGCGCCAGCAGCATTACTAGCGGGGGCCACGAGCAGTACTTC. This codes for CASSITSGGHEQYF.

V is TRBV28 and J is TRBJ1-1; 11 bases fit TRBD1. J was trimmed by 6 bases and V by 6 bases; bases with no gene match: 6. Germline loops: CDR1 MDHEN, CDR2 SYDVKM. The CDR3 totals 14 residues. The CDR3 coding sequence is TGTGCCAGCAGCTCCGGACAGGGGGCGTCTGAAGCTTTCTTT. Encoded protein: CASSSGQGASEAFF. The entire variable domain, with the rest obtained from reference TRBV28 and TRBJ1-1, is as follows: DVKVTQSSRYLVKRTGEKVFLECVQDMDHENMFWYRQDPGLGLRLIYFSYDVKMKEKGDIPEGYSVSREKKERFSLILESASTNQTSMYLCASSSGQGASEAFFGQGTRLTVV.

The V call is TRBV2, the J call TRBJ2-3; 14 bases agree with TRBD2. Germline trimming cut 4 bases from V and 0 bases from J; bases unmatched to any gene: 3. Germline V gives CDR1 SNHLY, CDR2 FYNNEI. This CDR3 is 17 amino acids long. CDR3 sequence reads: CASSGLAGGPSTDTQYF. In DNA form, the CDR3 reads TGTGCCAGCAGTGGACTAGCGGGAGGGCCTAGCACAGATACGCAGTATTTT.

This chain uses TRBV27 with TRBJ1-1; D ambiguous. V shed 5 bases and J shed 1 base, with 8 bases lying between them. The CDR3 is 13 residues long. Germline lookup yields CDR1 MNHEY and CDR2 SMNVEV (reference sequence). For the CDR3, the DNA is TGTGCCAGCAGTAACACAAGGAACACTGAAGCTTTCTTT. This codes for CASSNTRNTEAFF.

Only one count was recorded for this clone. V usage is TRBV7-6 and J usage is TRBJ1-1, with 9 bases identical to TRBD1. The CDR3 has 14 residues. V was pared by 6 bases and J by 1 base, with 3 bases of the junction left unmatched. Germline values: CDR1 SGHVS, CDR2 FNYEAQ. This CDR3 reads CASSKDRGNTEAFF. The CDR3 nucleotides read TGTGCCAGCAGTAAGGACAGGGGGAACACTGAAGCTTTCTTT.

This clone was detected only once. The chain links TRBV7-9 to TRBJ1-2; D unclear. The CDR3 is 17 residues long. Germline CDR1 is SEHNR and CDR2 is FQNEAQ (reference sequence). Trimming took 2 bases from V and 4 from J, leaving 20 bases between them. Written as DNA, the CDR3 is TGTGCCAGCAGCTTACCGGAGAGAGAGCACCACTCCTATGGCTACACCTTC. Protein sequence: CASSLPEREHHSYGYTF.

The chain links TRBV21-1 to TRBJ1-5; no check of the table's D call, TRBD1, against the DNA was made. TRBV21-1 is labeled a pseudogene. This CDR3 region has 16 residues. The CDR3 nucleotides are TGTGCCAGCAGGTCACAGGACCCTCATGGCAATCAGCCCCAGCATTTT. This translates into CASRSQDPHGNQPQHF.

The chain joins TRBV10-3 to TRBJ1-5; D gene ambiguous. V lost 1 base and J 1 base, leaving 5 bases between the germline ends. Germline values: CDR1 ENHRY, CDR2 SYGVKD. The CDR3 is 14 residues long. The CDR3 nucleotides read TGTGCCATCAGTGAGTTTGGCAGCAATCAGCCCCAGCATTTT. Its protein product is CAISEFGSNQPQHF.

J is TRBJ2-3 and V is TRBV7-3, with D unclear. CDR3 length: 13 residues. V shed 1 base and J shed 5 bases, with 7 bases lying between them. Per germline, CDR1 SGHTA and CDR2 FQGTGA. CDR3 nucleotide sequence: TGTGCCAGCAGCTTAATTCCCCAAGATACGCAGTATTTT. Its translation is CASSLIPQDTQYF.

This chain's CDR3 is CASSIVGRATTGELFF. The CDR3 DNA is TGTGCCAGTAGTATAGTCGGGAGGGCGACCACCGGGGAGCTGTTTTTT. This sequence joins TRBV19 and TRBJ2-2, with 8 bases lining up with TRBD2. V shed 1 base, J shed 4 bases, and the junction held 5 bases outside the gene matches. Germline CDR1 reads LNHDA; CDR2 reads SQIVND (reference sequence). This CDR3 has 16 amino acids.

The chain links TRBV9 to TRBJ2-7; 10 bases fit TRBD2. V shed 0 bases and J 5 bases; nucleotides not matched to a gene: 5. The CDR3 totals 15 residues. Germline V CDR1 and CDR2: SGDLS, YYNGEE. This chain's CDR3 is CASSVVSGRIDEQYF. The CDR3 nucleotides read TGTGCCAGCAGCGTAGTTAGCGGGAGGATTGACGAGCAGTACTTC. Variable domain in full (rest from reference TRBV9 and TRBJ2-7): DSGVTQTPKHLITATGQRVTLRCSPRSGDLSVYWYQQSLDQGLQFLIQYYNGEERAKGNILERFSAQQFPDLHSELNLSSLELGDSALYFCASSVVSGRIDEQYFGPGTRLTVT.

This chain joins TRBV9 and TRBJ1-1; D ambiguous. CDR1 is SGDLS and CDR2 is YYNGEE in the germline V gene. This CDR3 spans 14 amino acids. Trimming shortened V by 2 bases and J by 4 bases, and 12 bases separated the two germline ends. The CDR3 DNA sequence: TGTGCCAGCAGCGTGTCGGGGTACGGCACTGAAGCTTTCTTT. This codes for CASSVSGYGTEAFF.